The present entry profiles one TCR beta chain with its context. Its antigen is unidentified. The CDR3 consists of 16 residues. Germline loops: CDR1 GTSNPN, CDR2 SVGIG (reference sequence). Losses at the gene ends were 2 bases for V and 7 bases for J; bases not matched to a gene: 13. The data originate from a study of cytomegalovirus exposure and HLA in healthy donors. Broader study findings: The study labeled 150 or so TCR beta chains cytomegalovirus-associated. Using a false discovery rate of 0.05, a later analysis showed that 16,951 TCR beta sequences were associated with HLA alleles. Most TCR beta V segments were productive about 87% or about 30% of the time in an earlier analysis.

Primers: 60 Vbeta forward and 13 Jbeta reverse. Only in-frame clones appear in the TCRdb table, and some are missing; sequencing was by immunoSEQ multiplex PCR. Among some 210,000 clones listed, about 77% were seen once. The sample taken for sequencing was PBMCs. This receptor was identified in a woman aged 25 to 39 in good health and CMV-seropositive. The chain has TRBV30 and TRBJ2-1; 8 nucleotides agree with TRBD2. The CDR3 here is CAWSKMGPGTRNEQFF. In DNA form, the CDR3 reads TGTGCCTGGAGTAAAATGGGGCCCGGGACTAGAAATGAGCAGTTCTTC.